This TCR beta chain derives from a study of blood T cell repertoires in COVID-19. Study background: COVID-19 samples, acute and convalescent, were from the United States, Italy and Spain. PBMCs, B-cell-depleted T cells, or T cells were the source of the cDNA or gDNA that made up the material.

Under the authors' procedure: Reference gene primers were amplified, and this amplification served to estimate nucleated cell counts. TCRdb's copy holds only in-frame clones and misses some; the assay was immunoSEQ multiplex PCR. V and J calls and clone size follow that table, whereas D and trimming were derived from the DNA. The data contain under 300,000 clones, approximately 84% of them singletons. The Seattle patients joined while their infection was active and were tracked longitudinally afterward. This sequence originates from a human donor with COVID-19, enrolled during active disease. The donor label of this sample is uncertain. Material: peripheral blood.

Here the CDR3 reads CASSSKYYTDTQYF. The CDR3 nucleotides read TGTGCCAGCAGTTCGAAGTACTACACAGATACGCAGTATTTT. J is TRBJ2-3 and V is TRBV28; no clear D gene. Deletions cut 4 bases from V and 2 bases from J, with 10 bases between. This CDR3 has 14 amino acids. Germline V CDR1 and CDR2: MDHEN, SYDVKM.